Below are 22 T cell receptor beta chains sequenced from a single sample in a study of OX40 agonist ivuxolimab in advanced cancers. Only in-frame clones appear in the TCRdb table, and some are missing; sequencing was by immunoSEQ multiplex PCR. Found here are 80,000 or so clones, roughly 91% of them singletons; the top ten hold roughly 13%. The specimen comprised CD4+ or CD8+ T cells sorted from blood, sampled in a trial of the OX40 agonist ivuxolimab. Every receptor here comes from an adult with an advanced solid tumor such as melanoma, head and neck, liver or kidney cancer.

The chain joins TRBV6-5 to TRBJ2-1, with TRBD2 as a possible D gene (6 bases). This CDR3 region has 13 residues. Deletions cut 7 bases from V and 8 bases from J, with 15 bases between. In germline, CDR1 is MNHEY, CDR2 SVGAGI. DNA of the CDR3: TGTGCCAGCACCTATGGTCGCGGGGATGAGCAGTTCTTC. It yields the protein CASTYGRGDEQFF.

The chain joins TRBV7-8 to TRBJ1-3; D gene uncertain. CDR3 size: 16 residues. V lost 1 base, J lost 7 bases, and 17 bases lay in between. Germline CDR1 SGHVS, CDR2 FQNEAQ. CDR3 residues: CASSLGSLASANTIYF. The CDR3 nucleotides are TGTGCCAGCAGCTTAGGGAGCCTAGCGTCGGCCAACACCATATATTTT.

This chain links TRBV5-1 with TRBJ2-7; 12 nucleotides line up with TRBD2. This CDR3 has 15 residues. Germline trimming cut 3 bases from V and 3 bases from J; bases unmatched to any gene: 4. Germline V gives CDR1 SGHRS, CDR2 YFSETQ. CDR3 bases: TGCGCCAGCAGCTCCACTAGCGGGGGGTTCTACGAGCAGTACTTC. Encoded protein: CASSSTSGGFYEQYF.

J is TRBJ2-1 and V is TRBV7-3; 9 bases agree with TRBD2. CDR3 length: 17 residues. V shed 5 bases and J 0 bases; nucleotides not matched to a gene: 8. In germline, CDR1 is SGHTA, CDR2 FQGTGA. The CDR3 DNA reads TGTGCCAGCAGCCCCGGACTAGCGTTTTCCTCCTACAATGAGCAGTTCTTC. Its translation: CASSPGLAFSSYNEQFF.

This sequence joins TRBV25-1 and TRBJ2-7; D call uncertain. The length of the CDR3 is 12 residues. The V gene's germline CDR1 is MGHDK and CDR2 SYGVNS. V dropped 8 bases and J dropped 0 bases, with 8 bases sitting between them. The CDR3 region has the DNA TGTGCCAGCGGTAGGTCCTCCTACGAGCAGTACTTC. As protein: CASGRSSYEQYF.

DNA for the CDR3: TGTGCCAGCAGCTCCAGACTAGCGGGGGGGCCCAATGAGCAGTTCTTC. This sequence encodes CASSSRLAGGPNEQFF. V usage is TRBV7-6 and J usage is TRBJ2-1, with 14 bases identical to TRBD2. Germline loops: CDR1 SGHVS, CDR2 FNYEAQ. V was clipped by 4 bases and J by 6 bases; unmatched bases: 5. This CDR3 region has 16 residues. Looking up the rest from reference TRBV7-6 and TRBJ2-1 gives the full variable domain: GAGVSQSPRYKVTKRGQDVALRCDPISGHVSLYWYRQALGQGPEFLTYFNYEAQQDKSGLPNDRFSAERPEGSISTLTIQRTEQRDSAMYRCASSSRLAGGPNEQFFGPGTRLTVL.

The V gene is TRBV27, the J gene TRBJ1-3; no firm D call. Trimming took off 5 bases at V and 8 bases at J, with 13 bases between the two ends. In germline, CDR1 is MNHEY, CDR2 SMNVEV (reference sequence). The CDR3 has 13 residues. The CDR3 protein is CASSTHVRDTIYF. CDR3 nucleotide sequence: TGTGCCAGCAGTACTCACGTTAGAGACACCATATATTTT.

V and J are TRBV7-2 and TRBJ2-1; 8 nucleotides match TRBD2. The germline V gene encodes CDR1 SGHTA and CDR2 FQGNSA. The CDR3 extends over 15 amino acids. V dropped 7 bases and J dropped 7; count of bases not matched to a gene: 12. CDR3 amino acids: CASIGERTSRNEQFF. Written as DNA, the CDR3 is TGTGCCAGCATCGGAGAACGGACTAGCAGGAATGAGCAGTTCTTC.

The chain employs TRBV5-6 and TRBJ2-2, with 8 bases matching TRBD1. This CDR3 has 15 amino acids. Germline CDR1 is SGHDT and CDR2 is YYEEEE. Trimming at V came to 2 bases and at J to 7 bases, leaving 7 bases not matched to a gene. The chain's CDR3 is CASSFTSGGSGELFF. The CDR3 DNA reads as TGTGCCAGCAGCTTTACCTCAGGGGGCAGCGGGGAGCTGTTTTTT.

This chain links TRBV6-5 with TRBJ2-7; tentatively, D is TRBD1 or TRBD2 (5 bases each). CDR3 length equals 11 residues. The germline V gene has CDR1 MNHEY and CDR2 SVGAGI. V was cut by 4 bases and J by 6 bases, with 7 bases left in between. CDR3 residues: CASSSGTEQYF. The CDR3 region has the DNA TGTGCCAGCAGTTCAGGGACCGAGCAGTACTTC.

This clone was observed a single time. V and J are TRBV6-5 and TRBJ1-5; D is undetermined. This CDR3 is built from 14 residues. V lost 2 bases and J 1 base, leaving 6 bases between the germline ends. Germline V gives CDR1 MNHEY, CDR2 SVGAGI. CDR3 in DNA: TGTGCCAGCAGTTACGCCGGGAGCAATCAGCCCCAGCATTTT. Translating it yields CASSYAGSNQPQHF.

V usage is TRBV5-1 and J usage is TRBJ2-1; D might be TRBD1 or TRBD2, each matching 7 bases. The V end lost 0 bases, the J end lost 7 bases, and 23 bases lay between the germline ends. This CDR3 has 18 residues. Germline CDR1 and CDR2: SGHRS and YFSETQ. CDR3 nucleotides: TGCGCCAGCAGCTTGGCCTGGGGTGTAGCGGGCAGGGGGAATGAGCAGTTCTTC. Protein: CASSLAWGVAGRGNEQFF.

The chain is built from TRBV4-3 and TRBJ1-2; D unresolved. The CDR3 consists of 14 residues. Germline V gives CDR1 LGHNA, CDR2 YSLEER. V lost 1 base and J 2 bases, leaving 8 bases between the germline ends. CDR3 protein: CASSQVVGNYGYTF. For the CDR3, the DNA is TGCGCCAGCAGCCAAGTTGTCGGGAACTATGGCTACACCTTC.

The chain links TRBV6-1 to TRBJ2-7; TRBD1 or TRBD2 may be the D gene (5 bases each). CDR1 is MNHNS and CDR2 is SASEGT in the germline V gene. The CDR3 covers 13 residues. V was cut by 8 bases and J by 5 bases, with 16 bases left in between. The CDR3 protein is CASEWGSLNEQYF. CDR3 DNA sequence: TGTGCCAGCGAATGGGGGAGTTTGAACGAGCAGTACTTC.

The CDR3 bases are TGCGCCAGCGGGGGACAGATTAATGAGCAGTTCTTC. Residues: CASGGQINEQFF. V usage is TRBV5-1 and J usage is TRBJ2-1; 7 bases are shared with TRBD1. The CDR3 totals 12 residues. V lost 7 bases, J lost 7 bases, and 5 bases stayed unmatched. CDR1 and CDR2 from the germline V gene are SGHRS and YFSETQ.

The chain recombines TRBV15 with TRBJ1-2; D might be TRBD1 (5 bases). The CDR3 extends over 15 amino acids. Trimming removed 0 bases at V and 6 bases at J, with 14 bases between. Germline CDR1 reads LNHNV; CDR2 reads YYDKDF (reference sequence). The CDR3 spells CATSRDRVGEDGYTF. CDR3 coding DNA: TGTGCCACCAGCAGAGATCGTGTAGGGGAAGATGGCTACACCTTC.

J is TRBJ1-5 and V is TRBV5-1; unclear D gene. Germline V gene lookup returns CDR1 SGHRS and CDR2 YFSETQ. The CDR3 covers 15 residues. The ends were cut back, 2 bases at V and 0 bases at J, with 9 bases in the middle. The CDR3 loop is CASSLGPSSNQPQHF. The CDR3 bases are TGCGCCAGCAGCTTAGGGCCTAGTAGCAATCAGCCCCAGCATTTT.

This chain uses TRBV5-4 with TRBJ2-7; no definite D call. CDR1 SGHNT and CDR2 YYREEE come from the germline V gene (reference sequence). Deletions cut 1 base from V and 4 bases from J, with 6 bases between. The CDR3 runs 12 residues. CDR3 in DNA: TGTGCCAGCAGCTTGACTCGGTACGAGCAGTACTTC. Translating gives CASSLTRYEQYF. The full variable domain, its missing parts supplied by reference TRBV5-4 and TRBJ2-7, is ETGVTQSPTHLIKTRGQQVTLRCSSQSGHNTVSWYQQALGQGPQFIFQYYREEENGRGNFPPRFSGLQFPNYSSELNVNALELDDSALYLCASSLTRYEQYFGPGTRLTVT.

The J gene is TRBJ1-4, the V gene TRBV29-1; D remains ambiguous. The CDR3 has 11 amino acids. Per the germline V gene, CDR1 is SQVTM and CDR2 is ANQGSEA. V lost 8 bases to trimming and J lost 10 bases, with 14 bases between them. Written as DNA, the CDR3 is TGCAGCTCGTGGTTCGCGGGAAAACTGTTTTTT. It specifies CSSWFAGKLFF.

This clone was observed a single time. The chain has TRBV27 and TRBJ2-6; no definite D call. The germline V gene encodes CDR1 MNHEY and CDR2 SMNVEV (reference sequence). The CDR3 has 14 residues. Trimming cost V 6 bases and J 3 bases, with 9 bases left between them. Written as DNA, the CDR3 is TGTGCCAGCAGCCTCGGTTATGGGGCCAACGTCCTGACTTTC. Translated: CASSLGYGANVLTF.

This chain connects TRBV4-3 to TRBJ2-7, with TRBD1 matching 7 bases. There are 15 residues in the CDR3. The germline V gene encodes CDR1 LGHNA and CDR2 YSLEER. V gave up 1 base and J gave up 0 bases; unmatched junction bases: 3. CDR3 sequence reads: CASSQGDSSSYEQYF. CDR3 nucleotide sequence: TGCGCCAGCAGCCAAGGGGACAGCAGCTCCTACGAGCAGTACTTC.

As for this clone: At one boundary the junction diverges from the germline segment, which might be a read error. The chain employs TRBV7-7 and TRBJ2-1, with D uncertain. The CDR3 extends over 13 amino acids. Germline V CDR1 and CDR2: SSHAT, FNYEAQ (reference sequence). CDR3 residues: CASSLAGWDEQFF. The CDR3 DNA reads TGTGCTAGCAGCTTAGCCGGATGGGATGAGCAGTTCTTC.